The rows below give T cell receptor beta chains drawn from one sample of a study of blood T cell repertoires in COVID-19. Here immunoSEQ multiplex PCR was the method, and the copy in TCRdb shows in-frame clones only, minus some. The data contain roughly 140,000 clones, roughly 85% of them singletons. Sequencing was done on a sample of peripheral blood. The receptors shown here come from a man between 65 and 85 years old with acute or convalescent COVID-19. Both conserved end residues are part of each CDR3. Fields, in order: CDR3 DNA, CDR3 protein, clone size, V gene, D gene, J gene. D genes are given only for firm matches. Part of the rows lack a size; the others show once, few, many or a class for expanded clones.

TGTGCCAGCAGCTTAGCCTTATTTGGAGACACTGAAGCTTTCTTT | CASSLALFGDTEAFF | few | TRBV7-2 | . | TRBJ1-1
TGTGCCAGTAGTATAGCCGGGACAGGGTCCCCCTACGAGCAGTACTTC | CASSIAGTGSPYEQYF | . | TRBV19 | TRBD1 | TRBJ2-7
TGTGCCAGCAGCTTTAGCGGGAGTAAGTTTGGGAATGAGCAGTTCTTC | CASSFSGSKFGNEQFF | . | TRBV11-2 | TRBD2 | TRBJ2-1
TGCAGCGTTGAAGAAGGCAGGGATACCGGGGAGCTGTTTTTT | CSVEEGRDTGELFF | few | TRBV29-1 | . | TRBJ2-2
TGCGCCAGCAGCTTGGGGGAAGGGGGCGTTTACGAGCAGTACTTC | CASSLGEGGVYEQYF | . | TRBV5-1 | TRBD1 | TRBJ2-7
TGCGCCAGCAGCCGGACAGGCGGACCTCTTGAAGCTTTCTTT | CASSRTGGPLEAFF | . | TRBV5-1 | TRBD1 | TRBJ1-1
TGTGCCAGCAGCCAAGATCGTCGGCAGGGGGTACGGGACATTCAGTACTTC | CASSQDRRQGVRDIQYF | . | TRBV3-1/TRBV3-2 | TRBD1 | TRBJ2-4
TGTGCCAGCAGCTTATACGGCGGTTACTCCTACAATGAGCAGTTCTTC | CASSLYGGYSYNEQFF | . | TRBV7-9 | . | TRBJ2-1
TGTGCCAGCAGCCAATGGGTAGGGGGACACCTAGCAGATACGCAGTATTTT | CASSQWVGGHLADTQYF | . | TRBV7-9 | . | TRBJ2-3
TGTGCCAGCACCCAGGGCAGGGCCGATGGCTACACCTTC | CASTQGRADGYTF | . | TRBV2 | . | TRBJ1-2
TGCAGCGTTGTAGCCAGCAGAAGAGGAGATACGCAGTATTTT | CSVVASRRGDTQYF | . | TRBV29-1 | . | TRBJ2-3
TGCGCCAGCAGCCAAGGACAGGGCCTCTCCTACGAGCAGTACTTC | CASSQGQGLSYEQYF | once | TRBV4-3 | TRBD1 | TRBJ2-7
TGTGCCAGCAGCGTAGGATCGGGAGTAACAGATACGCAGTATTTT | CASSVGSGVTDTQYF | . | TRBV9 | . | TRBJ2-3
TGTGCCAGCACTGGGGAGCGGGGCACAGATACGCAGTATTTT | CASTGERGTDTQYF | . | TRBV6-5 | . | TRBJ2-3
TGTGCCAGCAGCCAAGCCGGGACAGGGCTCACTGAAGCTTTCTTT | CASSQAGTGLTEAFF | . | TRBV3-1/TRBV3-2 | TRBD1 | TRBJ1-1
TGTGCCAGCAACTCACCATCGCCGGGACAGTACTACGAGCAGTACTTC | CASNSPSPGQYYEQYF | once | TRBV28 | TRBD1 | TRBJ2-7
TGCGCCAGCAGTGAGCCCGGGATACTCAATCAGCCCCAGCATTTT | CASSEPGILNQPQHF | . | TRBV10-2 | . | TRBJ1-5
TGTGCCAGCAGTGAAAACAGACCTCGGAACACTGAAGCTTTCTTT | CASSENRPRNTEAFF | once | TRBV2 | . | TRBJ1-1
TGCGCCAGCAGCCAAGAGATGGCGGGGACCCAGTACTTC | CASSQEMAGTQYF | . | TRBV4-3 | . | TRBJ2-5
TGTGCCAGCAGTTCCAGAGGGCGGGTACAGGGCACTGAAGCTTTCTTT | CASSSRGRVQGTEAFF | . | TRBV6-5 | . | TRBJ1-1
TGTGCCAGCAGCGTAGCTTTTTGGAGCACTGAAGCTTTCTTT | CASSVAFWSTEAFF | . | TRBV9 | . | TRBJ1-1
TGTGCCAGTAGTAGGACTAGCGGGAGACACGGTGAGCAGTTCTTC | CASSRTSGRHGEQFF | . | TRBV19 | TRBD2 | TRBJ2-1
TGTGCCACCAGCGGACCCGGGACTAGCGCGAGCCAGGGGCAGTTCTTC | CATSGPGTSASQGQFF | . | TRBV15 | TRBD2 | TRBJ2-1